What follows is one T cell receptor (beta chain) and its context. Antigen: not known. This entry belongs to a study of shared clonotypes between healthy human individuals. The study used approximately 90 million PBMCs per unsorted sample for genomic DNA. Germline V gene lookup returns CDR1 SGHRS and CDR2 YFSETQ. CDR3 length: 15 residues. J gave up 6 bases and V 0 bases, and 4 bases lay outside the gene matches. The authors ran unsorted PBMC replicate PCRs on 300 ng DNA, 25,000 to 35,000 T cell genomes. The assay was immunoSEQ multiplex PCR, and TCRdb's table has in-frame clones only and misses some. The sample yields about half a million clones, roughly 80% seen once. General study points: The sole specimen, blood, was sampled, and tissue repertoires likely differ.

This sequence originates from a woman aged 40-49 years in good health. Some clones in this sample may be carry-over from other donors' samples. The chain links TRBV5-1 to TRBJ2-2, with 8 nucleotides matching TRBD1. The specimen was PBMCs. The CDR3 DNA is TGCGCCAGCAGCTTGGCGACAGGGGCTTCCGGGGAGCTGTTTTTT. As protein: CASSLATGASGELFF.